A selection of T cell receptor beta chains follows, all from one sample in a study of shared clonotypes between healthy human individuals. Data came from immunoSEQ multiplex PCR; TCRdb stores just in-frame clones and leaves some out. Seen here are over 700,000 clones, 72% observed once, and the top ten hold over 1.5%. The sequenced sample was memory CD4+ T cells sorted from blood. The receptors stem from a woman aged 30 to 39 in good health. Both conserved end residues are part of each CDR3. The D gene is left open where the match is weak. Rows may omit the clone size; those that give it use once, few, many or a size class.

clone size	D gene	V gene	J gene	CDR3 DNA	CDR3 protein
.	.	TRBV5-1	TRBJ2-7	TGCGCCAGCAGCTTGGGGACAGTCAACGAGCAGTACTTC	CASSLGTVNEQYF
.	.	TRBV19	TRBJ2-7	TGTGCCAGTAGTGTCGGGAAGGGCGAGCAGTACTTC	CASSVGKGEQYF
.	.	TRBV6-6	TRBJ1-3	TGTGCCAGCAGAGAGGGGTACTCTGGAAACACCATATATTTT	CASREGYSGNTIYF
.	TRBD1	TRBV18	TRBJ2-5	TGTGCCAGCTCACCCACCGGGACAGGGTTTGGAGAGACCCAGTACTTC	CASSPTGTGFGETQYF
.	.	TRBV5-4	TRBJ2-3	TGTGCCAGCAGCAGAAAAGGGGGCACAGATACGCAGTATTTT	CASSRKGGTDTQYF
.	TRBD1	TRBV7-9	TRBJ1-2	TGTGCCAGCAGCTCAGGGGGGGACCGTGGCTACACCTTC	CASSSGGDRGYTF
few	.	TRBV28	TRBJ2-2	TGTGCCAGCAGGGAGCACGGCACCGGGGAGCTGTTTTTT	CASREHGTGELFF
.	.	TRBV5-1	TRBJ2-3	TGCGCCAGCAGCTTGGACGGCCTCTCCCTGGGGTCCACAGATACGCAGTATTTT	CASSLDGLSLGSTDTQYF
.	.	TRBV18	TRBJ1-1	TGTGCCAGCTCACCCGGGTCGGGGCGGGCTGAAGCTTTCTTT	CASSPGSGRAEAFF
.	.	TRBV5-1	TRBJ2-1	TGCGCCAGCAGCTTCCCGACTGTGGGAAATGAGCAGTTCTTC	CASSFPTVGNEQFF
few	TRBD1	TRBV27	TRBJ1-1	TGTGCCAGCAGCCCCGGGACAGGGGTTTATTTCTTT	CASSPGTGVYFF
.	.	TRBV5-4	TRBJ1-4	TGTGCCAGCAGCTTGGGAGGGTCGGCGGTGGAAAAACTGTTTTTT	CASSLGGSAVEKLFF
.	TRBD2	TRBV7-9	TRBJ2-1	TGTGCCAGCAGCCCGCGATCTAGCGGGAGCTCCTACAATGAGCAGTTCTTC	CASSPRSSGSSYNEQFF
.	.	TRBV5-1	TRBJ2-1	TGCGCCAGCAGCTTGGAGGCGGGACCCTACAATGAGCAGTTCTTC	CASSLEAGPYNEQFF
.	.	TRBV21-1	TRBJ2-7	TGTGCCAGCAGCAAAGTCCTCCACAGGGTCGGGGCCTACGAGCAGTACTTC	CASSKVLHRVGAYEQYF
.	.	TRBV2	TRBJ2-7	TGTGCCAGCAGCGCCGGGACCCTAGTTCTGGGCGAGCAGTACTTC	CASSAGTLVLGEQYF